The 6 T cell receptor beta chains in this list originate from one sample, sequenced in a study of blood T cell repertoires in COVID-19. Measured with immunoSEQ multiplex PCR; TCRdb has only the in-frame clones, and not every one. The sample lists about 95,000 clones; roughly 80% were seen once. The specimen sequenced was peripheral blood. The receptors were gathered from a human donor in a cohort sampled during active COVID-19.

This clone was counted once. This chain connects TRBV12-3 or TRBV12-4 to TRBJ2-3, with D possibly matching TRBD2 (6 bases). Trimming removed 5 bases from V and 13 bases from J, with 16 bases in between. This CDR3 has 12 residues. The CDR3 sequence: CASSPGLHHKYF. The CDR3 DNA sequence: TGTGCCAGCAGTCCTGGACTACACCATAAGTATTTT.

The chain links TRBV21-1 to TRBJ1-1; the D call in the table, TRBD1, was not verified against the DNA. TRBV21-1 is reported as a pseudogene. The CDR3 has 14 residues. For the CDR3, the DNA is TGTGCCAGCAGCACCCAAGGGGTCAACACTGAAGCTTTCTTT. Translation gives CASSTQGVNTEAFF.

The chain uses TRBV24-1 and TRBJ2-5, with D maybe TRBD1 (6 bases). Germline V gene sequence: CDR1 KGHDR, CDR2 SFDVKD. V was clipped by 3 bases and J by 1 base, with 11 bases between them. CDR3 size: 15 residues. Here the CDR3 reads CATSDPVDSQETQYF. The CDR3 DNA sequence: TGTGCCACCAGTGATCCCGTGGACAGCCAAGAGACCCAGTACTTC.

Concerning this clone: This sample also contains other DNA sequences that code for the same CDR3. The gene calls are TRBV9 and TRBJ2-1; TRBD1 agrees at 8 bases. In germline, CDR1 is SGDLS, CDR2 YYNGEE. The CDR3 runs 15 residues. The V and J ends lost 3 bases and 2 bases, in that order; junction bases with no gene match: 4. The CDR3 nucleotides are TGTGCCAGCAGCGGTGGACAGGGAGCCTACAATGAGCAGTTCTTC. Protein sequence: CASSGGQGAYNEQFF.

The chain links TRBV19 to TRBJ2-2, with D maybe TRBD1 (6 bases). Per germline, CDR1 LNHDA and CDR2 SQIVND (reference sequence). The CDR3 totals 14 residues. Trimming removed 9 bases at V and 1 base at J, with 12 bases between. The CDR3 here is CASRDIMNTGELFF. The CDR3 coding sequence is TGTGCCAGCCGGGACATAATGAACACCGGGGAGCTGTTTTTT.

The rearrangement uses TRBV6-5 and TRBJ1-1, with D uncertain. Trimming removed 8 bases from V and 3 bases from J, with 7 bases in between. Germline assignment: CDR1 MNHEY and CDR2 SVGAGI. The length of the CDR3 is 11 residues. CDR3 sequence reads: CASLEDTEAFF. CDR3 DNA sequence: TGTGCCAGCCTAGAGGACACTGAAGCTTTCTTT.